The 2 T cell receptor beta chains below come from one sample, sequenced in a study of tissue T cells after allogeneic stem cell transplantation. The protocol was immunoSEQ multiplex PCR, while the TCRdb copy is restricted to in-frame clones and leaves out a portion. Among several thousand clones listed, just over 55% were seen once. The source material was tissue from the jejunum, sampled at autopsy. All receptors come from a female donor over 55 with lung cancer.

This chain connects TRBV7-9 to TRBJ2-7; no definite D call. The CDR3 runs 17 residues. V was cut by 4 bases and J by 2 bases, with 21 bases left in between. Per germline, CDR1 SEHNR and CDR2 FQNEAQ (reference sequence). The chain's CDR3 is CASSSNSPPAFTYEQYF. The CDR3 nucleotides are TGTGCCAGCAGCTCAAATTCCCCCCCGGCGTTCACCTACGAGCAGTACTTC.

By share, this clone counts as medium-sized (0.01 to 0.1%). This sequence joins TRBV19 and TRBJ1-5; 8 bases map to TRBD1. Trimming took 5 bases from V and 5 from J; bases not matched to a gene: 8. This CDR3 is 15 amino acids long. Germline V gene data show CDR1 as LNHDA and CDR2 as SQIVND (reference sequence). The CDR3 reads CASSPGTGRDQPQHF. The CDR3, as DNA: TGTGCCAGTAGTCCTGGGACAGGACGTGATCAGCCCCAGCATTTT.